The 10 T cell receptor beta chains below all came from one sample that was sequenced in a study of human T cells and chemical hapten exposure. Indicated time point: patch test 3, about 24 weeks after DPC sensitization. Treatment: therapeutic diphenylcyclopropenone sensitization with weekly scalp DPC. Each CDR3 protein is one row after TCRdb ran MiXCR on the RACE reads. The sample lists 28,000 or so distinct CDR3 sequences, 5.8% occurring once. The sample in question was whole blood, obtained in connection with sensitization to the hapten diphenylcyclopropenone (DPC). These receptors all come from a man younger than 45 with alopecia areata. Some clones in this sample may be carry-over from other donors' samples.

Many counts were recorded for this clonotype. The chain links TRBV4-3 to TRBJ2-7, with D perhaps matching TRBD2 (6 bases). Germline values: CDR1 LGHNA, CDR2 YSLEER. The germline V and J ends were trimmed by 1 base and 4 bases, with 17 bases remaining between them. The CDR3 covers 16 residues. The CDR3 reads CASSQGRDDGVYEQYF. DNA of the CDR3: TGCGCCAGCAGCCAAGGGCGGGACGACGGAGTATACGAGCAGTACTTC.

This clonotype was detected ten times or more. This chain connects TRBV24-1 to TRBJ2-3; 7 bases align to TRBD1. The ends lost 3 bases at V and 5 bases at J; junction bases unmatched: 10. There are 16 residues in the CDR3. Germline CDR1 and CDR2: KGHDR and SFDVKD. CDR3 region: CATSDRDRDVGDTQYF. For the CDR3, the DNA is TGTGCCACCAGTGATCGGGACAGAGACGTGGGAGATACGCAGTATTTT.

This clonotype was counted a few times. The CDR3 bases are TGTGCCAGTAGTATTAGCGCAGGGGACCGATCACCCCTCCACTTT. It encodes CASSISAGDRSPLHF. The chain couples TRBV19 to TRBJ1-6, with a possible D match to TRBD1 (6 bases). The germline V gene encodes CDR1 LNHDA and CDR2 SQIVND (reference sequence). The V end lost 3 bases, the J end lost 10 bases, and 16 bases lay between the germline ends. The CDR3 is made up of 15 amino acids.

The sample holds many counts of this clonotype. V gene TRBV18 combines with J gene TRBJ2-2; no clear D. In germline, CDR1 is KGHSH, CDR2 LQKENI. V was pared by 2 bases and J by 3 bases, with 7 bases between. The CDR3 extends over 14 amino acids. CDR3 in amino acids: CASSPDVDTGELFF. The DNA of the CDR3 is TGTGCCAGCTCACCAGATGTTGACACCGGGGAGCTGTTTTTT.

This clonotype was counted ten times or more. The chain couples TRBV12-3 or TRBV12-4 to TRBJ1-3; 7 bases match TRBD1. The CDR3 consists of 15 residues. The junction had 11 bases not matched to a gene; V was cut back by 6 bases and J by 6 bases. The CDR3 DNA sequence: TGTGCCAGCAGGACCGGACAGGAGGGAGAAAACACCATATATTTT. Amino acid sequence: CASRTGQEGENTIYF.

The sample holds many counts of this clonotype. The chain joins TRBV4-3 to TRBJ1-6; the D is unclear. The germline V gene has CDR1 LGHNA and CDR2 YSLEER. CDR3 size: 19 residues. V shed 0 bases and J shed 2 bases, with 17 bases lying between them. As DNA, the CDR3 is TGCGCCAGCAGCCAAGATTTTATTGCGGGGTCTGCCTATAATTCACCCCTCCACTTT. This translates into CASSQDFIAGSAYNSPLHF.

This clonotype has a count of ten or more. The J gene is TRBJ2-7, the V gene TRBV7-6, with 11 bases lining up with TRBD1. The CDR3 length is 15 residues. From germline, CDR1 is SGHVS and CDR2 FNYEAQ. V trimming: 3 bases; J trimming: 2 bases; junction bases outside the gene matches: 3. CDR3 amino acids: CASSFGTGGPYEQYF. Written as DNA, the CDR3 is TGTGCCAGCAGCTTCGGGACAGGGGGTCCCTACGAGCAGTACTTC. Full variable domain (rest looked up from reference TRBV7-6 and TRBJ2-7): GAGVSQSPRYKVTKRGQDVALRCDPISGHVSLYWYRQALGQGPEFLTYFNYEAQQDKSGLPNDRFSAERPEGSISTLTIQRTEQRDSAMYRCASSFGTGGPYEQYFGPGTRLTVT.

V gene TRBV18 combines with J gene TRBJ2-7; 7 nucleotides align to TRBD2. The CDR3 extends over 14 amino acids. The V gene's germline CDR1 is KGHSH and CDR2 LQKENI. V dropped 0 bases and J dropped 2; count of bases not matched to a gene: 1. The CDR3 here is CASSPPSGTYEQYF. CDR3 coding DNA: TGTGCCAGCTCACCACCCAGCGGGACCTACGAGCAGTACTTC. Filled out from reference TRBV18 and TRBJ2-7, the complete variable domain reads NAGVMQNPRHLVRRRGQEARLRCSPMKGHSHVYWYRQLPEEGLKFMVYLQKENIIDESGMPKERFSAEFPKEGPSILRIQQVVRGDSAAYFCASSPPSGTYEQYFGPGTRLTVT.

This clonotype was recorded at least ten times. This sequence joins TRBV29-1 and TRBJ1-5, with 12 bases identical to TRBD1. The CDR3 is 14 amino acids. Germline V CDR1 and CDR2: SQVTM, ANQGSEA. V was clipped by 6 bases and J by 7 bases; unmatched bases: 7. CDR3 nucleotide sequence: TGCAGCGTCCGGGACAGGGGGCGCGGGCAGCCCCAGCATTTT. Its protein is CSVRDRGRGQPQHF.

This clonotype was observed at least ten times. CDR3 sequence: CASSPYTGSGTDTQYF. CDR3 DNA sequence: TGTGCCAGCAGTCCTTACACAGGGAGCGGAACAGATACGCAGTATTTT. This chain links TRBV12-3 or TRBV12-4 with TRBJ2-3; D perhaps matches TRBD1 (6 bases). The length of the CDR3 is 16 residues. V gave up 5 bases and J gave up 3 bases, with 18 bases separating them.